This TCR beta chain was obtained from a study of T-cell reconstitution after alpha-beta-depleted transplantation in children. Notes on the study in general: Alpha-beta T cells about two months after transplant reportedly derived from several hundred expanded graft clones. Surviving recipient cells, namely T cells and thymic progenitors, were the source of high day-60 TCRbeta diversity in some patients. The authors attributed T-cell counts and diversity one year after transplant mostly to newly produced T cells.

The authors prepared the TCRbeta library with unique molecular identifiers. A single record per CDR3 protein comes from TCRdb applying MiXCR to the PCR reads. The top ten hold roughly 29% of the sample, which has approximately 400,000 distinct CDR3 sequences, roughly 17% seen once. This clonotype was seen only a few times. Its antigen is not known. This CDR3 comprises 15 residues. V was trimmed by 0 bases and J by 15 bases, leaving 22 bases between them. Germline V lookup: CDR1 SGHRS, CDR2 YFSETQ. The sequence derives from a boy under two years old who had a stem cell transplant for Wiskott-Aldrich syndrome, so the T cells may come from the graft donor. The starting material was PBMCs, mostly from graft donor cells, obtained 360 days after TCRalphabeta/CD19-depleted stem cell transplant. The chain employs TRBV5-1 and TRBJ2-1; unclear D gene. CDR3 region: CASSLAFNSAGHPFF. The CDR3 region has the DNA TGCGCCAGCAGCTTGGCTTTCAATTCCGCTGGGCACCCGTTCTTC.